These 9 T cell receptor beta chains share one sample of origin, sequenced in a study of beta chain features in type 1 diabetes. Every bit of the isolated RNA underwent reverse transcription, so sequencing read expressed TCRB transcripts. Produced via immunoSEQ multiplex PCR; TCRdb's table is partial and in-frame only. Found here are almost 350,000 clones, under 8.5% of them singletons; the top ten hold around 0.44%. Sequencing was done on a sample of central memory CD4+ T cells from blood. Receptors originate from a woman between 18 and 30 years old in good health.

About this clone: The same CDR3 is also encoded by other DNA sequences in this sample. This chain joins TRBV11-2 and TRBJ2-2; 7 bases align to TRBD2. V was clipped by 1 base and J by 1 base; unmatched bases: 3. The CDR3 has 16 residues. The germline V gene has CDR1 SGHAT and CDR2 FQNNGV. The CDR3 sequence: CASSLGRGGNTGELFF. CDR3 DNA sequence: TGTGCCAGCAGCTTAGGGCGCGGGGGGAACACCGGGGAGCTGTTTTTT.

The rearrangement links TRBV5-1 to TRBJ2-3; D unresolved. V was clipped by 1 base and J by 3 bases, with 0 bases between them. Germline CDR1 is SGHRS and CDR2 is YFSETQ. The length of the CDR3 is 11 residues. The CDR3 spells CASSLTDTQYF. CDR3 sequence (DNA): TGCGCCAGCAGCTTGACAGATACGCAGTATTTT.

This clone was counted only a few times. The rearrangement links TRBV15 to TRBJ2-3; D not resolved. The CDR3 spans 13 residues. The V and J ends lost 0 bases and 4 bases respectively, with 5 bases between them. Germline V gene lookup returns CDR1 LNHNV and CDR2 YYDKDF (reference sequence). In DNA form, the CDR3 reads TGTGCCACCAGCAGAGATTACGCAGATACGCAGTATTTT. This codes for CATSRDYADTQYF.

The chain joins TRBV6-8 to TRBJ2-5, with 8 bases matching TRBD1. Germline trimming cut 0 bases from V and 3 bases from J; bases unmatched to any gene: 3. The CDR3 runs to 15 residues. CDR1 MNHGY and CDR2 SAAAGT come from the germline V gene. This chain's CDR3 is CASSYSDRVEETQYF. The CDR3 DNA reads as TGTGCCAGCAGTTACTCGGACAGGGTGGAAGAGACCCAGTACTTC.

This clone was picked up many times. V and J are TRBV5-1 and TRBJ1-1, with D hard to call. V was trimmed by 0 bases and J by 5 bases, leaving 5 bases between them. The germline gives CDR1 SGHRS, CDR2 YFSETQ. The CDR3 sequence is 12 residues long. The chain's CDR3 is CASSLVGTEAFF. CDR3 DNA sequence: TGCGCCAGCAGCTTGGTGGGAACTGAAGCTTTCTTT.

This clone was seen at least ten times. V is TRBV7-2 and J is TRBJ2-3; D might be TRBD2 (5 bases). The V end lost 0 bases, the J end lost 0 bases, and 10 bases lay between the germline ends. This CDR3 has 16 amino acids. Germline-derived CDR1 and CDR2 are SGHTA and FQGNSA. The CDR3 DNA reads TGTGCCAGCAGCTTAGCGCTAGCAGCTAGCACAGATACGCAGTATTTT. This gives the protein CASSLALAASTDTQYF.

Many counts were recorded for this clone. V is TRBV10-3 and J is TRBJ1-5; 7 positions agree with TRBD1. With V trimmed by 5 bases and J by 7 bases, 8 bases remained unmatched. This CDR3 has 14 residues. Per germline, CDR1 ENHRY and CDR2 SYGVKD. The CDR3 region has the DNA TGTGCCATCAGTCGGGAGACAGGGAGCCAGCCCCAGCATTTT. Encoded protein: CAISRETGSQPQHF.

This clone has a handful of counts. This chain uses TRBV10-3 with TRBJ2-7; D possibly corresponds to TRBD1 (5 bases). This CDR3 region has 12 residues. V was pared by 7 bases and J by 5 bases, with 12 bases between. The germline gives CDR1 ENHRY, CDR2 SYGVKD. CDR3 in DNA: TGTGCCATCACAGGACAAGGGGACGAGCAGTACTTC. It specifies CAITGQGDEQYF.

This chain connects TRBV9 to TRBJ2-2; the D gene is possibly TRBD1 (5 bases). This CDR3 is 15 amino acids long. Trimming took 4 bases from V and 4 from J, leaving 14 bases between them. Per germline, CDR1 SGDLS and CDR2 YYNGEE. This chain's CDR3 is CASSLGLVFTGELFF. For the CDR3, the DNA is TGTGCCAGCAGCCTGGGGCTAGTCTTCACCGGGGAGCTGTTTTTT.